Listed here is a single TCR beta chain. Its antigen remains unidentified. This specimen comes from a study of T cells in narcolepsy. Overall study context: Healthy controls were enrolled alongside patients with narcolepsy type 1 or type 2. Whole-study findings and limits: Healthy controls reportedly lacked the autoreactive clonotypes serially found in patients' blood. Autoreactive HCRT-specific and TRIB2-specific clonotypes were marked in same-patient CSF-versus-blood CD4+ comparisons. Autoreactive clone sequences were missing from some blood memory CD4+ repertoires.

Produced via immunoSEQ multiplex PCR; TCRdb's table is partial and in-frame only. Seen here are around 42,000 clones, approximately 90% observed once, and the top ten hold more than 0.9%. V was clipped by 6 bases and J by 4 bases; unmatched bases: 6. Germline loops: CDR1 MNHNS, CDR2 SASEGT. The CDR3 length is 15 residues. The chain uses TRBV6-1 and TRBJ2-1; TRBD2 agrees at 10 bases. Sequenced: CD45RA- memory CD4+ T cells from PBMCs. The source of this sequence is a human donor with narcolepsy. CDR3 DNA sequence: TGTGCCAGCAGGCAAGCGGGGGGGCCTTACAATGAGCAGTTCTTC. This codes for CASRQAGGPYNEQFF.